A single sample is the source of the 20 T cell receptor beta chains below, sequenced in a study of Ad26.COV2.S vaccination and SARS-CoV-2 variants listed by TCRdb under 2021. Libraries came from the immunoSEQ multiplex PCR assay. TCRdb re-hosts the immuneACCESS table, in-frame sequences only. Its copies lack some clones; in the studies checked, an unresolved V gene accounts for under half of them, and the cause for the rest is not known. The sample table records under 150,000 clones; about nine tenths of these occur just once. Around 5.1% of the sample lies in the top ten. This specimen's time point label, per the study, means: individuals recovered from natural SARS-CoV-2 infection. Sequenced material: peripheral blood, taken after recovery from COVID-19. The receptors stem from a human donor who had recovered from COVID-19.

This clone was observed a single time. The DNA for the CDR3 is TGTGCCAGCAGCCTCCAACCGGTTCAGGGTGACATTCAGTACTTC. It specifies CASSLQPVQGDIQYF. The genes are TRBV4-2 and TRBJ2-4; D may be TRBD1 (5 bases). The CDR3 length is 15 residues. Germline CDR1 LGHNA, CDR2 YNFKEQ. V was pared by 4 bases and J by 8 bases, with 18 bases between.

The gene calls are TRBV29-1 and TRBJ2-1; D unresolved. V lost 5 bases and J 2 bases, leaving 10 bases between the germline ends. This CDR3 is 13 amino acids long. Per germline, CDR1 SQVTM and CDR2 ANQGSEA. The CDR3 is CSVLGRAYNEQFF. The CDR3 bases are TGCAGCGTTCTGGGTCGGGCCTACAATGAGCAGTTCTTC.

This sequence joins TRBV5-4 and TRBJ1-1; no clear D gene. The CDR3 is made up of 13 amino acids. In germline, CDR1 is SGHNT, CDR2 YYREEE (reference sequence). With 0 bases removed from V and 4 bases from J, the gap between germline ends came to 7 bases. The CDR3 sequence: CASSLGDTTEAFF. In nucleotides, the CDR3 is TGTGCCAGCAGCTTGGGGGATACCACTGAAGCTTTCTTT.

The CDR3: CASSQELTVLEAFF. CDR3 DNA: TGCGCCAGCAGCCAAGAGTTGACAGTACTTGAAGCTTTCTTT. The genes are TRBV4-3 and TRBJ1-1; weak D call: TRBD1 (5 bases). From germline, CDR1 is LGHNA and CDR2 YSLEER. The CDR3 contains 14 residues. Trimming removed 0 bases from V and 7 bases from J, with 12 bases in between.

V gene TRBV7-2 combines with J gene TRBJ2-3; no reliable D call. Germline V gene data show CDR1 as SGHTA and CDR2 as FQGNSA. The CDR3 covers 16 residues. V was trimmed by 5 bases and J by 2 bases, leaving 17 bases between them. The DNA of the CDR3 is TGTGCCAGCAGCCAAAGGACCGATCAAAACACAGATACGCAGTATTTT. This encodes CASSQRTDQNTDTQYF.

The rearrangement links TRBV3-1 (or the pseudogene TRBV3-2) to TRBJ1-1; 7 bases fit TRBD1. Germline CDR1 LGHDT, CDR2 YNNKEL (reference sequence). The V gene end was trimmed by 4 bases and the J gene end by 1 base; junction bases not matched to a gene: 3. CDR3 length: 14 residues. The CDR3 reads CASSPGQANTEAFF. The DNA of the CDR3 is TGTGCCAGCAGCCCCGGACAGGCGAACACTGAAGCTTTCTTT.

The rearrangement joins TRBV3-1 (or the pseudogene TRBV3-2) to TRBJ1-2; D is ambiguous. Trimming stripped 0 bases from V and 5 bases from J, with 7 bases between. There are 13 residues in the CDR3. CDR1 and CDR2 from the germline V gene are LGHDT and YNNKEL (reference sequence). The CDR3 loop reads CASSQDSYYGYTF. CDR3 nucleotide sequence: TGTGCCAGCAGCCAAGACAGTTATTATGGCTACACCTTC.

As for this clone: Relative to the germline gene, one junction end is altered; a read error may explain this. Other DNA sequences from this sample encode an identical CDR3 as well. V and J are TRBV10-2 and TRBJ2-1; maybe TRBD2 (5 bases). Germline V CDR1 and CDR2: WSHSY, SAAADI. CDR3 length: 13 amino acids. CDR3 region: CASSEREQNEQFF. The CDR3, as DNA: TGCGCTAGCAGTGAGAGGGAGCAGAATGAGCAGTTCTTC.

CDR3 region: CAQRGSSYNEQFF. CDR3 DNA: TGTGCCCAAAGGGGGAGCTCCTACAATGAGCAGTTCTTC. This sequence joins TRBV30 and TRBJ2-1; possibly TRBD1 for D (6 bases). CDR1 and CDR2 (germline): GTSNPN, SVGIG (reference sequence). This CDR3 has 13 amino acids. Trimming stripped 8 bases from V and 0 bases from J, with 11 bases between.

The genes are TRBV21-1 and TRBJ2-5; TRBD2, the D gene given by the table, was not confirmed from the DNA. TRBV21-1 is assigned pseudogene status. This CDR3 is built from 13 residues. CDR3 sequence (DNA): TGTGCCAGCTGCTCCCACCGGGTCGAGACCCAGTACTTC. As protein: CASCSHRVETQYF.

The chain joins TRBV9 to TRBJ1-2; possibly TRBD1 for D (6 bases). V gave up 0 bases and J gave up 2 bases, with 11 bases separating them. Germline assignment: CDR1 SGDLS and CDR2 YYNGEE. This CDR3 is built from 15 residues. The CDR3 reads CASSVGTVSNYGYTF. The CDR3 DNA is TGTGCCAGCAGCGTAGGGACAGTTTCGAACTATGGCTACACCTTC.

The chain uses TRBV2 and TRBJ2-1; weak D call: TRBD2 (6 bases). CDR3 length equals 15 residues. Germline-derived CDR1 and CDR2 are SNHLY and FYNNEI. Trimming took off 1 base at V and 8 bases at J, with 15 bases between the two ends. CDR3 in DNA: TGTGCCAGCAGTGAAGGGAGGGGTACACTCGATGAGCAGTTCTTC. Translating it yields CASSEGRGTLDEQFF.

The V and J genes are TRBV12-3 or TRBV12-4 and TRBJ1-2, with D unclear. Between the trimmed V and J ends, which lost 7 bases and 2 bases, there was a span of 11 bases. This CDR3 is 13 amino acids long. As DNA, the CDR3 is TGTGCCAGCACCTTATTGACCAACTATGGCTACACCTTC. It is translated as CASTLLTNYGYTF.

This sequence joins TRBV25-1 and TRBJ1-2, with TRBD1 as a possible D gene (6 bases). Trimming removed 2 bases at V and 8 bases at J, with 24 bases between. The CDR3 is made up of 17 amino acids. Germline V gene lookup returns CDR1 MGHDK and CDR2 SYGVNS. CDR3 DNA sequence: TGTGCCAGCAGTGAAACAGACAAAACCTGGGGGGCGAAAGGCTACACCTTC. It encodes CASSETDKTWGAKGYTF.

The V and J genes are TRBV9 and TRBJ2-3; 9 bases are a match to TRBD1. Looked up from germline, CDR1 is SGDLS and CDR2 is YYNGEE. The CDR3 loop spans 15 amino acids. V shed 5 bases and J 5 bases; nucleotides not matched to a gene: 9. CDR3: CASSHGQGQGDTQYF. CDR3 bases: TGTGCCAGCAGTCACGGACAGGGGCAAGGAGATACGCAGTATTTT.

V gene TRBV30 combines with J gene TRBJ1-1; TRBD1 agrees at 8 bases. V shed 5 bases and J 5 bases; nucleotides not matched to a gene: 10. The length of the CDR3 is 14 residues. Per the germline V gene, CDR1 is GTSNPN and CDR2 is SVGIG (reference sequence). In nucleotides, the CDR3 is TGTGCCTGGGGGCCGCAGGGGGCGCTTACTGAAGCTTTCTTT. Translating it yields CAWGPQGALTEAFF.

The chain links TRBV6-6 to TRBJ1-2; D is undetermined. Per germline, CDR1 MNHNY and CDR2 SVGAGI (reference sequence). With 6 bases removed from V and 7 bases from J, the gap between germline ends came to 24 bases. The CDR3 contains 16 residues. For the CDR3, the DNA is TGTGCCAGCAGCTCAGACGGACCAGCCCTTTTCGGTGGCTACACCTTC. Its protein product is CASSSDGPALFGGYTF.

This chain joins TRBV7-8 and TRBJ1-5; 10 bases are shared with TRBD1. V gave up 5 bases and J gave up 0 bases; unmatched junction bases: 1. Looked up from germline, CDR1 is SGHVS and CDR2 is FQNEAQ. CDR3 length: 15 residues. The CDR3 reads CASSRDRGSNQPQHF. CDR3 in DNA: TGTGCCAGCAGCCGGGACAGGGGTAGCAATCAGCCCCAGCATTTT.

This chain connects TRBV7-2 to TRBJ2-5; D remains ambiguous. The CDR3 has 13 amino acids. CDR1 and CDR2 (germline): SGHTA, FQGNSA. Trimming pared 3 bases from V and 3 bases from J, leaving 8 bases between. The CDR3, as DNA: TGTGCCAGCAGCTTTGGCCGGGAAGAGACCCAGTACTTC. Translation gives CASSFGREETQYF.

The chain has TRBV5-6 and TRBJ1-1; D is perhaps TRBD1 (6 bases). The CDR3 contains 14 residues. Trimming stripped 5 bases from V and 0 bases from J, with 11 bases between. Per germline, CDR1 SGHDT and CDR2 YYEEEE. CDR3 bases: TGTGCCAGCAGATACAGGGCGATGAACACTGAAGCTTTCTTT. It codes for CASRYRAMNTEAFF.